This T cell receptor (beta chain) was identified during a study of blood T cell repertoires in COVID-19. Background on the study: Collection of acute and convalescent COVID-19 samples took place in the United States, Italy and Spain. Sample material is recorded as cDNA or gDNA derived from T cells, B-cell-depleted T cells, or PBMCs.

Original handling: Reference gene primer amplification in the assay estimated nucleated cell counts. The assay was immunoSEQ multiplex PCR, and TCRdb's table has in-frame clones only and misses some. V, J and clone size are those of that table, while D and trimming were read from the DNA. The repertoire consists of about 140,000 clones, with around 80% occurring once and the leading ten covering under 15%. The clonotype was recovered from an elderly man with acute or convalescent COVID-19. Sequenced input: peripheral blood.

This chain's CDR3 is CASSLAGLGSPLHF. The CDR3 DNA reads as TGCGCCAGCAGCTTGGCAGGGCTTGGTTCACCCCTCCACTTT. The chain recombines TRBV5-1 with TRBJ1-6, with a possible D match to TRBD1 (5 bases). CDR1 and CDR2 (germline): SGHRS, YFSETQ. V lost 0 bases and J 9 bases, leaving 10 bases between the germline ends. There are 14 residues in the CDR3.